Each of the 8 T cell receptor beta chains below was sequenced from the same sample in a study of human T cells and chemical hapten exposure. Total RNA was isolated from whole blood that had not been fractionated. MiXCR was run by TCRdb on the 5' RACE reads, yielding one entry per CDR3 protein. The sample lists about 81,000 distinct CDR3 sequences, roughly 7.7% occurring once. These TCRs come from a male donor in good health.

This clonotype was seen a handful of times. The chain couples TRBV29-1 to TRBJ1-1; D call uncertain. V was cut by 3 bases and J by 6 bases, with 8 bases left in between. Germline assignment: CDR1 SQVTM and CDR2 ANQGSEA. The length of the CDR3 is 11 residues. CDR3 in amino acids: CSVDPGPEAFF. CDR3 nucleotide sequence: TGCAGCGTTGATCCTGGGCCTGAAGCTTTCTTT.

This clonotype was observed a few times. The rearrangement joins TRBV7-2 to TRBJ1-4, with D tentatively TRBD1 (6 bases). The germline V gene encodes CDR1 SGHTA and CDR2 FQGNSA. CDR3 size: 16 residues. The V and J ends lost 2 bases and 4 bases respectively, with 14 bases between them. CDR3 nucleotides: TGTGCCAGCAGCTTATTGGGGGGCGGCATTAATGAAAAACTGTTTTTT. This codes for CASSLLGGGINEKLFF.

This sequence joins TRBV19 and TRBJ1-5; D might be TRBD1 (5 bases). This CDR3 region has 14 residues. Germline V lookup: CDR1 LNHDA, CDR2 SQIVND (reference sequence). Trimming removed 3 bases from V and 3 bases from J, with 9 bases in between. CDR3 amino acids: CASSMGGVNQPQHF. CDR3 DNA sequence: TGTGCCAGTAGTATGGGAGGGGTCAATCAGCCCCAGCATTTT. Full variable domain (rest looked up from reference TRBV19 and TRBJ1-5): DGGITQSPKYLFRKEGQNVTLSCEQNLNHDAMYWYRQDPGQGLRLIYYSQIVNDFQKGDIAEGYSVSREKKESFPLTVTSAQKNPTAFYLCASSMGGVNQPQHFGDGTRLSIL.

The chain couples TRBV15 to TRBJ2-5; D ambiguous. This CDR3 is 13 amino acids long. The V end was cut by 1 base, the J end by 3 bases, with 6 bases between. Germline V gene data show CDR1 as LNHNV and CDR2 as YYDKDF (reference sequence). The CDR3 sequence: CATSRGTEETQYF. The CDR3 nucleotides read TGTGCCACCAGCAGAGGAACAGAAGAGACCCAGTACTTC.

This clonotype was seen a few times. V is TRBV27 and J is TRBJ1-3; D might be TRBD1 (5 bases). The V end lost 3 bases, the J end lost 2 bases, and 11 bases lay between the germline ends. Germline CDR1 is MNHEY and CDR2 is SMNVEV (reference sequence). This CDR3 spans 15 amino acids. CDR3 in amino acids: CASSLGPNPGNTIYF. The CDR3 region has the DNA TGTGCCAGCAGTTTGGGACCAAATCCTGGAAACACCATATATTTT.

This clonotype was observed a handful of times. The rearrangement uses TRBV6-2 or TRBV6-3 and TRBJ1-5, with TRBD1 matching 10 bases. CDR1 and CDR2 (germline): MNHEY, SVGEGT. This CDR3 is 14 amino acids long. The V gene end was trimmed by 2 bases and the J gene end by 5 bases; junction bases not matched to a gene: 0. The CDR3 loop reads CASSYGQGDQPQHF. DNA of the CDR3: TGTGCCAGCAGTTACGGACAGGGGGATCAGCCCCAGCATTTT.

Ten or more counts support this clonotype. The rearrangement uses TRBV20-1 and TRBJ2-7; a weak D match, TRBD2 (6 bases). V dropped 3 bases and J dropped 0 bases, with 12 bases sitting between them. Per the germline V gene, CDR1 is DFQATT and CDR2 is SNEGSKA (reference sequence). This CDR3 is built from 14 residues. Here the CDR3 reads CSASSGGTSYEQYF. CDR3 in DNA: TGCAGTGCTAGCTCGGGCGGGACCTCCTACGAGCAGTACTTC.

This clonotype appeared a few times. The V and J genes are TRBV12-3 or TRBV12-4 and TRBJ2-7, with D perhaps matching TRBD1 (6 bases). V gave up 0 bases and J gave up 1 base, with 16 bases separating them. This CDR3 contains 17 residues. The CDR3 bases are TGTGCCAGCAGTTTAGCGATAGGGGGAACAGCTTCCTACGAGCAGTACTTC. Amino acids: CASSLAIGGTASYEQYF.